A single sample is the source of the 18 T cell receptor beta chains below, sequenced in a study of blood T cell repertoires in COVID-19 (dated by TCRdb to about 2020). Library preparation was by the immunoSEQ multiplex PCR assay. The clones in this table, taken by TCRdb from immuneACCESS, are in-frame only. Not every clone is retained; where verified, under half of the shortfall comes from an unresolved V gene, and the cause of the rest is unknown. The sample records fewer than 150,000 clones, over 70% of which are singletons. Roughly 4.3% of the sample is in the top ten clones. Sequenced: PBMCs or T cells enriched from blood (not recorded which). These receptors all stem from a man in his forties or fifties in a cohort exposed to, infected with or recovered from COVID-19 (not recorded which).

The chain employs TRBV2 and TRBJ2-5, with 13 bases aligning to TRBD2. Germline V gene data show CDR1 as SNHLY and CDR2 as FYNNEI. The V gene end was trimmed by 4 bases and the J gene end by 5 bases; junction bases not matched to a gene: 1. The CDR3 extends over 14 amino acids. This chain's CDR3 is CASSVLAGGETQYF. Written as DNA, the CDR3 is TGTGCCAGCAGTGTACTAGCGGGGGGGGAGACCCAGTACTTC.

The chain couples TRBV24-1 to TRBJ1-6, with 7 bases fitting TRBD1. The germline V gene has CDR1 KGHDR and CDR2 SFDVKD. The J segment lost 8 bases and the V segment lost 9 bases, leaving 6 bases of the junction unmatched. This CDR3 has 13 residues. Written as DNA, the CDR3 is TGTGCCACCTTCCAGGGGGTGGATTCACCCCTCCACTTT. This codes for CATFQGVDSPLHF.

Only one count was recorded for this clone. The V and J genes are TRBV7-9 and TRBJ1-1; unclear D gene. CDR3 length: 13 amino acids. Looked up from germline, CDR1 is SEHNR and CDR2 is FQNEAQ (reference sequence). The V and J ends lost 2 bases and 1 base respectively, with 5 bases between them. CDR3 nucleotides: TGTGCCAGCAGCTTAACAGCGAACACTGAAGCTTTCTTT. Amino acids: CASSLTANTEAFF.

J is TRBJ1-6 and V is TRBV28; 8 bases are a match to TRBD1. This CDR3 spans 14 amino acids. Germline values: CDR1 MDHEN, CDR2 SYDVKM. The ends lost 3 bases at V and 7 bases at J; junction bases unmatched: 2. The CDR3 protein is CASSFRDRNSPLHF. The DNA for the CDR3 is TGTGCCAGCAGTTTTCGGGACAGGAATTCACCCCTCCACTTT.

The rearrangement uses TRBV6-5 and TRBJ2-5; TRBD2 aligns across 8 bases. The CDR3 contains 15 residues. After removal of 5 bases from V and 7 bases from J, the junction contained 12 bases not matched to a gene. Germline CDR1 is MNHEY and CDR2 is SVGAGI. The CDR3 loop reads CASSLSGSGSGTQYF. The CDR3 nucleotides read TGTGCCAGCAGTCTCTCGGGGAGCGGGAGTGGGACCCAGTACTTC.

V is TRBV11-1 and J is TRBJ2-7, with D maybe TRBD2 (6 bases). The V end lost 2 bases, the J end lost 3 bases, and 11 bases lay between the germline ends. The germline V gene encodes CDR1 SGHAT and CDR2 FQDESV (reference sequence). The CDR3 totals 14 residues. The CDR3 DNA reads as TGTGCCAGCAGCTTATCGGAGGGCCTCTACGAGCAGTACTTC. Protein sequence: CASSLSEGLYEQYF.

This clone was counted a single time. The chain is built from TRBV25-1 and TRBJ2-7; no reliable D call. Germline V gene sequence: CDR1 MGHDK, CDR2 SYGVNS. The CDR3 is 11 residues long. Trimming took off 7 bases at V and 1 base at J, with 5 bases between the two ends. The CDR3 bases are TGTGCCAGCACCCAGTCCTACGAGCAGTACTTC. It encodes CASTQSYEQYF.

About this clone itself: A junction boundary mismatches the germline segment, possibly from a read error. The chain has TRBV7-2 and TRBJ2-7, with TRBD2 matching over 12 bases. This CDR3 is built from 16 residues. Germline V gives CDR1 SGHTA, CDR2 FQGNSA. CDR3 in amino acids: CASSVAATSGGYEQYF. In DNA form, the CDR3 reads TGTGCCAGCAGCGTAGCAGCGACTAGCGGGGGCTACGAGCAGTACTTC.

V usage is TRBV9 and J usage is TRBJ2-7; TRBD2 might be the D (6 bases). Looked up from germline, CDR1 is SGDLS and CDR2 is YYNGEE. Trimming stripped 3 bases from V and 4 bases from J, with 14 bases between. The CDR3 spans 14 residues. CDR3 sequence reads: CASSEGAGSYEQYF. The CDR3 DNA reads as TGTGCCAGCAGCGAAGGGGCGGGATCGTACGAGCAGTACTTC.

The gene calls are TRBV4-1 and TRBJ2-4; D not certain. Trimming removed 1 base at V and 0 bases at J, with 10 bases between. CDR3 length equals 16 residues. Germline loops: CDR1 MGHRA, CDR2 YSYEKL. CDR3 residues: CASSQGGLLAKNIQYF. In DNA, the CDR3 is TGCGCCAGCAGCCAAGGAGGCTTACTAGCCAAAAACATTCAGTACTTC.

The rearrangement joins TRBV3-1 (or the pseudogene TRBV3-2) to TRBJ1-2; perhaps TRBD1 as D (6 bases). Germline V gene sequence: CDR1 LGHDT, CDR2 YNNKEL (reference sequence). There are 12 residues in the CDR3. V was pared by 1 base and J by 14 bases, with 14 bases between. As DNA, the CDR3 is TGTGCCAGCAGCCAAGCTGGGGGCTGGGCGACCTTC. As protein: CASSQAGGWATF.

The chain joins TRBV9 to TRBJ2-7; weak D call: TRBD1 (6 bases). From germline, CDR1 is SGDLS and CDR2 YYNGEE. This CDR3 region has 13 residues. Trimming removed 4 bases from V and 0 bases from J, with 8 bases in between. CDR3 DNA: TGTGCCAGCAGCCAGGGGCTCTCCTACGAGCAGTACTTC. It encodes CASSQGLSYEQYF.

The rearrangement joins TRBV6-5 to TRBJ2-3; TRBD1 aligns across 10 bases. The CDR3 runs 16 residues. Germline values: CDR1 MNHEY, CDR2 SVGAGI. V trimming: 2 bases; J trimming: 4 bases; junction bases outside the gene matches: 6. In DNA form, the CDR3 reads TGTGCCAGCAGTTACGGGACAGGGGCGTGGGCAGATACGCAGTATTTT. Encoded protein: CASSYGTGAWADTQYF.

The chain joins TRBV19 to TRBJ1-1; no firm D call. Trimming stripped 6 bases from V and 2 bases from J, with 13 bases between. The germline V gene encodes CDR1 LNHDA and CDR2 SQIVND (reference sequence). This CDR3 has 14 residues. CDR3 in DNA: TGTGCCAGTAGATGGGCCTTTACAAACACTGAAGCTTTCTTT. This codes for CASRWAFTNTEAFF.

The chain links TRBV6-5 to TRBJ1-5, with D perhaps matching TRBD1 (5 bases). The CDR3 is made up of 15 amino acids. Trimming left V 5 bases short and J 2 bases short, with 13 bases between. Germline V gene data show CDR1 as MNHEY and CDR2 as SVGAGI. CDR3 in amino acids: CASSRGGDGNQPQHF. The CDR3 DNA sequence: TGTGCCAGCAGTCGGGGGGGTGACGGCAATCAGCCCCAGCATTTT.

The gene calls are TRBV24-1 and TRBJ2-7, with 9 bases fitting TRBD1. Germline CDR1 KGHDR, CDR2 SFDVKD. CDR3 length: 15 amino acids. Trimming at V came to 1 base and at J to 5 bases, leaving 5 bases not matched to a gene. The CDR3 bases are TGTGCCACCAGTGATTTTGGGACAGGGCTCGACGAGCAGTACTTC. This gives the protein CATSDFGTGLDEQYF.

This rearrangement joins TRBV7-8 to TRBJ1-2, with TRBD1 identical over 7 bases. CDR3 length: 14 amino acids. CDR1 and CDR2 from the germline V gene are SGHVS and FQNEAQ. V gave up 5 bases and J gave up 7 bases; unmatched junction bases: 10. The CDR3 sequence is CASSIGTAFAGYTF. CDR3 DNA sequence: TGTGCCAGCAGCATCGGGACAGCCTTTGCTGGCTACACCTTC.

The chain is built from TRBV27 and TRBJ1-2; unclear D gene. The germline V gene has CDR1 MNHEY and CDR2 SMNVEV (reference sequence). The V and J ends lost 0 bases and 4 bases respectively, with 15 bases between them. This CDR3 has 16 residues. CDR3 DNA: TGTGCCAGCAGTTTATCCCGGGGTTTGGAATCCTATGGCTACACCTTC. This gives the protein CASSLSRGLESYGYTF.